The rows below give T cell receptor beta chains drawn from one sample of a study of T cell responses to AZD1222 COVID-19 vaccine. Profiling relied on immunoSEQ multiplex PCR, and the TCRdb table lists in-frame clones only, not all of them. The sample shows around 150,000 clones, approximately 84% of them seen only once. The sequencing used peripheral blood, collected on day 0 of AZD1222 vaccination. These receptors were obtained from an adult in good health. CDR3s include the opening cysteine and the closing phenylalanine or tryptophan.

v_call cdr3_aa
TRBV15 CATSRDRTGGLFF
TRBV16 CASSPEGTANSPLHF
TRBV6-1 CASSESAELMSDEQFF
TRBV19 CASGTGGISPLHF
TRBV5-1 CASRDSPREKLFF
TRBV28 CASSSLAGSDSKNIQYF
TRBV5-1 CASSPQADFWFF
TRBV7-9 CASSPGTVDQPQHF
TRBV28 CASSSPRRANYYEQYF
TRBV6-2/TRBV6-3 CASSYGPRVVGGYTF
TRBV28 CASSLSSGDSDEKLFF
TRBV18 CASSDGRYEQYF
TRBV19 CASSMSGQLAQGAKNIQYF
TRBV19 CASSIGITINYGYTF
TRBV18 CASSPDSLQGGYTF
TRBV5-1 CASSRGENYGYTF
TRBV30 CACDPFGDEQYF
TRBV19 CASSLSSDMTSTYNEQFF
TRBV5-1 CASSKQGTSTEAFF
TRBV7-8 CASSLIMGQGVDGYTF
TRBV4-2 CASSQGQGGGYSNQPQHF
TRBV9 CASSVGQGANTEAFF
TRBV28 CASSSVQGGFGYTF
TRBV19 CAIQGLNTEAFF
TRBV9 CASSVVSGGRETQYF
TRBV2 CASKAGGPREEKLFF
TRBV7-9 CASTVISYSYGYTF